This section outlines one T cell receptor (beta chain) sequence together with its context. There is no known antigen for this receptor. Qualities for individual bases were not recorded, and no much larger clone is one base off. Receptor amplification or capture employed 5' RACE. Instrument on record: Illumina HiSeq 2500. A second roughly 6 to 11 cycle PCR used a sample-barcoded 5' primer and a J-beta primer mix. A template-switch 5' adaptor carrying 12 random nucleotides introduced a unique molecular identifier onto each TCR beta cDNA molecule. Each sample yielded at least 3 million CDR3-containing paired-end reads. First-strand cDNA synthesis was performed from all RNA using the Mint cDNA synthesis kit, with priming by a TRBC-specific oligonucleotide. All cDNA was treated with uracil-DNA glycosylase and then went through a first 18-cycle PCR with the universal primers M1SS and BC2_uni_R. From the authors' description of their analysis: For normalization, 1 million high-quality reads were randomly selected from each sample, with every read carrying a distinct molecular identifier. Instead of being binned into consensus sequences, reads that shared molecular identifiers were thrown out. CDR3 identification, clonotype clustering and error correction used MiTCR with a Q25 quality threshold and the strictest error-elimination algorithm. A nonparametric unseen species model with Euler transformation was used to estimate lower-bound total TCR beta diversity. TCRdb's own reprocessing of the public reads used fastp at Q25 and MiXCR and kept productive beta chains. CDR3 protein sequences are deduplicated, and each keeps its most common genes and DNA. The V and J calls follow TCRdb's processing rather than the paper's. Recorded for this sample are 550,000 to 650,000 distinct CDR3 sequences; roughly a quarter of them occurred a single time. Clones ranked in the top ten supply 3% to 4.5% of the sample.

The data were taken from a study of blood T cells in healthy people across ages (dated by TCRdb to the mid-2010s). Study-wide context: Template switching captured roughly one uniquely barcoded TCR beta cDNA molecule per two T cells in model experiments. Four age groups were formed from the donors: young (average roughly 16 years), middle-aged (approximately 41), aged (around 68) and long-lived (around 80). The study analyzed two additional independent replicas of 1 million unique cDNA reads from the same blood draw for two donors, one aged 18 to 30 and one aged 80 or older. To track age-related changes in TCR beta repertoire diversity, the study relied on deep sequencing normalized with unique cDNA molecular identifiers. Beyond this particular receptor, the publication reports: As age increased, observed TCR beta diversity per million T cells dropped in a roughly linear way, and a significant reduction was already evident by age about 40. Compared with the aged group, more naive CD4+ T cells, fewer expanded clones and increased TCR diversity were shown by the long-lived group, suggesting age selection. Estimates of total diversity from one million sequenced T cells were regarded as lower bounds and underestimates. Conclusive comparison of naive and antigen-experienced compartments was prevented by the profiling of bulk unsorted PBMCs. The CMV infection status of donors was not known, potentially confounding age-related changes in expanded clonotypes. The percentage of naive T cells measured by flow cytometry correlated strongly with observed TCR beta diversity.

Donors were 39 systemically healthy Caucasian individuals from Russia aged roughly 6 to 100 years. Ten milliliters of peripheral blood were drawn from each donor into EDTA-treated Vacutainer tubes. Ficoll-Paque density-gradient centrifugation was used to isolate PBMCs, with at least 6.5 million per sample. Trizol reagent was used to extract total RNA from PBMCs, with at least 6 micrograms per sample. For every donor, flow cytometry on a PBMC aliquot measured the percentage of naive CD45RAhigh/CD27high T cells. CDR1 and CDR2 (SGHDN, FVKESK) derive from the germline V gene. Taken from cysteine to phenylalanine, the CDR3 has 13 residues. Here the CDR3 DNA is all that survives: 39 bases in frame from base 1. Between the V and J ends, shortened by 0 bases and 10 bases respectively, the junction contains 7 bases. The sample also formed part of further work on T cells of mothers and their children. The second study's paper adds: Nine systemically healthy Caucasian individuals, comprising three mothers and their six children, were included as donors. cDNA synthesis used all of the extracted RNA, with roughly 1.5 ug of RNA in each 15 ul reaction. Sample barcodes and 2-4 random nucleotides were added via the M1S primer in the second PCR. Each mother yielded over 8.5 million TCR beta CDR3 reads and each child 3 million to 3.5 million reads. Thymic selection shapes the output of TCR recombination in a similar way in related and unrelated pairs, and inherited differences have a minor effect. Related mother-child pairs always showed normalized repertoire overlap that was slightly higher than in unrelated mother-child pairs, though the difference was never significant. Persistent microchimeric T cell clones were not detected, at a sensitivity of approximately 100 clones per million clonotypes. Deep NGS was used in the study to compare the TCR beta repertoires of mothers and children and to look for features that separate related mother-child pairs from unrelated individuals. The mean age was 40 +/- 4 years for the mothers and approximately 11 +/- 4 years for the children. After adapter ligation was performed with NEBNext reagents, the libraries were sequenced on an Illumina HiSeq 2000 with 100+100 nt paired-end reads. To prevent cross-contamination, the mother and child libraries were prepared one month apart and sequenced in separate runs. Between roughly 500,000 and 2,000,000 distinct TCR beta clonotypes were identified per donor. Naive TCR beta clonotypes were estimated from low-frequency clonotypes matched to each donor's FACS-determined naive share, without sorting.

This TCR was recovered from a boy aged 2-15 years in good health. Sequencing input: blood. Recombination linked TRBV14 to TRBJ1-6; the D gene identity is not certain. DNA sequence: TGTGCCAGCAGCCAAGATGATCCCTCACCCCTCCACTTT. Translation gives CASSQDDPSPLHF.